This TCR beta chain was sequenced in a study of blood T cells in healthy people across ages (dated by TCRdb to between 2014 and 2017). Describing the broader study: Template switching captured roughly one uniquely barcoded TCR beta cDNA molecule per two T cells in model experiments. The study analyzed two additional independent replicas of 1 million unique cDNA reads from the same blood draw for two donors, one aged 18 to 30 and one aged 80 or older. The donors were divided into four age groups: young (average approximately 16 years), middle-aged (approximately 42), aged (around 67) and long-lived (roughly 86). Age-related changes in TCR beta repertoire diversity were measured in the study by deep sequencing normalized with unique cDNA molecular identifiers. Donors of different ages were randomly distributed across sequencing lanes to avoid experimental bias. Points the paper makes about the study in general: A strong correlation was found between observed TCR beta diversity and the percentage of naive T cells measured by flow cytometry. The CMV infection status of donors was not known, potentially confounding age-related changes in expanded clonotypes. As age increased, observed TCR beta diversity per million T cells dropped in a roughly linear way, and a significant reduction was already evident by age roughly 40. Compared with the aged group, the long-lived group had more naive CD4+ T cells, fewer expanded clones and increased TCR diversity, suggesting age selection. Estimates of total diversity based on one million sequenced T cells were regarded as lower bounds and as underestimates. Because profiling used bulk unsorted PBMCs, naive and antigen-experienced compartments could not be compared conclusively.

With respect to this clonotype: Its antigen has not been determined. Base qualities are not provided; no much larger clone lies one nucleotide away.

Donors were 30 to 45 systemically healthy Caucasian individuals from Russia aged about 6 to 100 years. Roughly 9.5 milliliters of peripheral blood were drawn from each donor into EDTA-treated Vacutainer tubes. Ficoll-Paque density-gradient centrifugation was used to isolate PBMCs, with at least 6.5 million per sample. Trizol reagent was used to extract total RNA from the PBMCs, yielding at least 5.5 micrograms per sample. The percentages of naive CD45RAhigh/CD27high T cells were determined by flow cytometry on a PBMC aliquot from every donor. The protocol used for the library was 5' RACE. A second about 6 to 11 cycle PCR used a sample-barcoded 5' primer and a J-beta primer mix. A unique molecular identifier was introduced onto each TCR beta cDNA molecule by a template-switch 5' adaptor carrying 12 random nucleotides. Each sample yielded at least 2.5 million CDR3-containing paired-end reads. All of the RNA was converted into first-strand cDNA using the Mint cDNA synthesis kit, with a TRBC-specific oligonucleotide serving as the primer. Following uracil-DNA glycosylase treatment, all cDNA underwent a first 18-cycle PCR with the universal primers M1SS and BC2_uni_R. The study's processing was this. Normalization of each sample was performed by random selection of 1 million high-quality reads, each carrying a distinct molecular identifier. Reads with shared molecular identifiers were discarded instead of being binned into consensus sequences. MiTCR, run with a Q25 quality threshold and the strictest error-elimination algorithm, handled CDR3 identification, clonotype clustering and error correction. A nonparametric unseen species model with Euler transformation was used to estimate lower-bound total TCR beta diversity. TCRdb applied fastp at Q25 and MiXCR to the public reads, then kept only in-frame beta chains. Records with the same CDR3 protein are collapsed into one entry carrying the most frequent genes and DNA. Clone size and V and J calls follow TCRdb, not the original study. For this sample the table gives around 1,900,000 distinct CDR3 sequences, of which more than 35% were detected only once. The top ten clones comprise roughly 24% of the sample.

Looking up the germline V gene yields CDR1 SNHLY and CDR2 FYNNEI. The CDR3 numbers 16 residues from cysteine through phenylalanine. This entry keeps only the CDR3 DNA: 48 bases, framed from base 1. The junction shows trimming of 0 bases on V and 4 bases on J, and the gene matches do not reach 4 bases of it. The receptor's source is a human donor in good health. Sequenced sample: blood. This chain joins TRBV2 to TRBJ2-7, with TRBD2 identical over 12 junction bases. This receptor carries the CDR3 CASSEAMGTSGYEQYF. At the DNA level, the sequence is TGTGCCAGCAGTGAAGCGATGGGGACTAGCGGGTACGAGCAGTACTTC.